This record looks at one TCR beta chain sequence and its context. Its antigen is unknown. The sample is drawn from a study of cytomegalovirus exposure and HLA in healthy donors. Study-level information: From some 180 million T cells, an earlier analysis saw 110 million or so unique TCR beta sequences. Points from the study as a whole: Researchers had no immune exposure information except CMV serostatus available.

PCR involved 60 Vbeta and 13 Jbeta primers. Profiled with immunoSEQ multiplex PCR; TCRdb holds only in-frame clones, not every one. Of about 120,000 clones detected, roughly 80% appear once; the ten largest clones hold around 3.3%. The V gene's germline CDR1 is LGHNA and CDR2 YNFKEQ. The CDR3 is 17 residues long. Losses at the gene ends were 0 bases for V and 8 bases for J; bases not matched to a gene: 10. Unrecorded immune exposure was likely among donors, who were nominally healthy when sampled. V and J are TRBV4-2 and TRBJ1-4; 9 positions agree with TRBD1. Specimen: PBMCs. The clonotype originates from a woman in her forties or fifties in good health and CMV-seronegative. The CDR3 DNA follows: TGTGCCAGCAGCCAAGATGCAGCGGGACAGGGAGAGGAAAAACTGTTTTTT. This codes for CASSQDAAGQGEEKLFF.